This T cell receptor (gamma chain) was obtained from a study of γδ T cells in repeated Plasmodium falciparum infection. A word on this clone: TCRdb attributes to this sequence the protein of a much larger clone, which differs from the DNA translation at residue 13; a read error is likely, and the protein displayed is translated from the DNA.

CDR3 length equals 16 residues. Per germline, CDR1 GITISATS and CDR2 ISYDGTV (reference sequence). TCRdb re-identified clones in the multiplex PCR reads via CATT. The data contain about 5,000 gamma-chain clones, roughly 3.5% of them singletons. Vgamma9/Vdelta2+ and Vdelta2-negative gammadelta T cells were flow-sorted from PBMC for bulk sequencing. The chain joins TRGV9 to TRGJP2. The J gene, missing from TCRdb, was assigned here through DNA to germline matching. Material: gamma-delta T cells from blood. The sequence came from a pool of human donors (malaria-infected and uninfected, not separated). The CDR3 coding sequence is TGTGCCTTGTGGGAGGTGTTTAGAAGTAGTGATTGGACCAAGACGTTT. It is translated as CALWEVFRSSDWTKTF.